A selection of T cell receptor beta chains follows, all from one sample in a study of cytomegalovirus exposure and HLA in healthy donors. TCRdb's copy holds only in-frame clones and misses some; the assay was immunoSEQ multiplex PCR. The sample contains 150,000 to 200,000 clones, approximately 85% of which appear only once. The sequenced material came from PBMCs. These receptors all come from a man between 18 and 29 years old in good health and CMV-seropositive. Each CDR3 is given with its conserved first and last residue. D genes are given only for firm matches. Part of the rows lack a size; the others show once, few, many or a class for expanded clones.

j_gene | len | v_gene | abundance | d_gene | CDR3aa | CDR3nt
TRBJ1-2 | 13 | TRBV5-8 | once | - | CASSLERDYGYTF | TGTGCCAGCAGCTTGGAGAGGGACTATGGCTACACCTTC
TRBJ2-7 | 12 | TRBV14 | once | - | CASSVGQWEQYF | TGTGCCAGCAGCGTGGGGCAATGGGAGCAGTACTTC
TRBJ2-5 | 15 | TRBV29-1 | - | TRBD2 | CSARPSGGAGETQYF | TGCAGCGCCCGTCCTAGCGGGGGGGCCGGAGAGACCCAGTACTTC
TRBJ1-1 | 14 | TRBV10-3 | - | TRBD1 | CAISDRGLDTEAFF | TGTGCCATCAGTGATAGGGGGCTAGACACTGAAGCTTTCTTT
TRBJ1-2 | 13 | TRBV11-2 | - | - | CASTPGGEYGYTF | TGTGCCAGCACTCCGGGGGGGGAGTATGGCTACACCTTC
TRBJ2-1 | 18 | TRBV18 | - | TRBD2 | CASSPVGLAGGSYNEQFF | TGTGCCAGCTCACCGGTAGGACTAGCGGGGGGGTCCTACAATGAGCAGTTCTTC
TRBJ1-6 | 14 | TRBV29-1 | - | TRBD1 | CSVTPLDRNSPLHF | TGCAGCGTTACCCCGTTGGACAGGAATTCACCCCTCCACTTT
TRBJ2-7 | 12 | TRBV6-1 | few | - | CASSAWGREQYF | TGTGCCAGCAGTGCCTGGGGGCGGGAGCAGTACTTC
TRBJ1-2 | 12 | TRBV15 | - | - | CATSSNRALRTF | TGTGCCACCAGCAGTAACAGGGCGCTTCGCACCTTC
TRBJ2-1 | 16 | TRBV5-1 | - | TRBD2 | CASSFSGGGALYEQFF | TGCGCCAGCAGCTTTTCTGGCGGGGGGGCCCTCTATGAGCAGTTCTTC
TRBJ2-3 | 16 | TRBV2 | once | TRBD2 | CASRPRTSGGSDTQYF | TGTGCCAGCAGACCCCGGACTAGCGGGGGGTCAGATACGCAGTATTTT
TRBJ2-7 | 14 | TRBV19 | - | TRBD2 | CASSPRASGDEQYF | TGTGCCAGTAGTCCCCGGGCTAGCGGGGACGAGCAGTACTTC
TRBJ2-5 | 12 | TRBV29-1 | - | - | CSVPGIQETQYF | TGCAGCGTTCCAGGGATCCAAGAGACCCAGTACTTC
TRBJ2-5 | 15 | TRBV5-1 | - | - | CASSLAGKNVRTQYF | TGCGCCAGCAGCTTGGCAGGGAAAAATGTCCGGACCCAGTACTTC
TRBJ1-1 | 15 | TRBV7-9 | - | - | CASSLGGPPDTEAFF | TGTGCCAGCAGCTTAGGGGGCCCCCCAGACACTGAAGCTTTCTTT
TRBJ2-6 | 17 | TRBV7-6 | - | - | CASSSRASNSGANVLTF | TGTGCCAGCAGCTCCAGGGCTTCGAATTCTGGGGCCAACGTCCTGACTTTC
TRBJ2-1 | 13 | TRBV7-9 | - | - | CASSSYRSNEQFF | TGTGCCAGCAGCTCCTATAGGAGCAATGAGCAGTTCTTC
TRBJ2-2 | 15 | TRBV9 | once | - | CASSVGVGATGELFF | TGTGCCAGCAGCGTAGGGGTAGGGGCAACCGGGGAGCTGTTTTTT
TRBJ2-7 | 11 | TRBV6-1 | - | TRBD1 | CASGDRYEQYF | TGTGCCAGCGGGGACAGGTACGAGCAGTACTTC
TRBJ2-5 | 14 | TRBV6-1 | - | TRBD1 | CASRKNRGLETQYF | TGTGCCAGCAGAAAAAACAGGGGGCTAGAGACCCAGTACTTC
TRBJ1-6 | 16 | TRBV4-1 | - | - | CASSQGVRQFNSPLHF | TGCGCCAGCAGCCAAGGGGTTCGACAGTTCAATTCACCCCTCCACTTT
TRBJ2-5 | 16 | TRBV14 | - | - | CASSKFWTGNQETQYF | TGTGCCAGCAGCAAGTTTTGGACGGGAAACCAAGAGACCCAGTACTTC
TRBJ2-7 | 14 | TRBV6-5 | - | TRBD2 | CASRSRLAGYEQYF | TGTGCCAGCAGATCCCGACTAGCGGGGTACGAGCAGTACTTC
TRBJ2-5 | 15 | TRBV4-3 | - | - | CASSPRWRGQETQYF | TGCGCCAGCAGCCCGCGGTGGAGGGGTCAAGAGACCCAGTACTTC
TRBJ2-2 | 14 | TRBV6-6 | - | TRBD2 | CASSLAGLTGELFF | TGTGCCAGCAGTTTAGCGGGGCTCACCGGGGAGCTGTTTTTT